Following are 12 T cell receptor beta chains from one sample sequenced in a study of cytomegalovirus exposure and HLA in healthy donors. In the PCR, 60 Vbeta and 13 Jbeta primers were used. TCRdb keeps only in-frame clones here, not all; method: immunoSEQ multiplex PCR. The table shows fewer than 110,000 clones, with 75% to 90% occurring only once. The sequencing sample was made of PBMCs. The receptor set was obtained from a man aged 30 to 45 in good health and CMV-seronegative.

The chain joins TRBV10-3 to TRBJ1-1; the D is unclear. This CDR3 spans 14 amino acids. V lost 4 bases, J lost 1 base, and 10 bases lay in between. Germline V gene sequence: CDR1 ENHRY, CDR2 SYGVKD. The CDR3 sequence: CAISGRTKNTEAFF. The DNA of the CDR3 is TGTGCCATCAGTGGACGCACTAAGAACACTGAAGCTTTCTTT.

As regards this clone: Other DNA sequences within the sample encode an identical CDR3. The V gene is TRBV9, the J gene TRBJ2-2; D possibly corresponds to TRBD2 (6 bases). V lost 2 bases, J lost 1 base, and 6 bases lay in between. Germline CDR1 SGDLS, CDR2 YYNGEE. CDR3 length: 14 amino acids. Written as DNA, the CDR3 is TGTGCCAGCAGCGTCGGGGGGAACACCGGGGAGCTGTTTTTT. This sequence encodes CASSVGGNTGELFF.

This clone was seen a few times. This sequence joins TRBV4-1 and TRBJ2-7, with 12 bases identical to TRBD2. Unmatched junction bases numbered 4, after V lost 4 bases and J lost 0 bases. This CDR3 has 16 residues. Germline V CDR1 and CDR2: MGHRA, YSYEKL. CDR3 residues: CASSLLAGGPSYEQYF. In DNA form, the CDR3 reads TGCGCCAGCAGCCTACTAGCGGGGGGCCCCTCCTACGAGCAGTACTTC.

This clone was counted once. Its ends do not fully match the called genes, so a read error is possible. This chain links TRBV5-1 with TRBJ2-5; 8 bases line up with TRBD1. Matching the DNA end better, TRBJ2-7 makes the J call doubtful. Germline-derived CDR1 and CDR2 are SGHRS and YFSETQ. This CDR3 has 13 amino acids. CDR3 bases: TGCGCCAGCAGTTTGGACAGGGACTACGAGCAGTACTTC. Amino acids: CASSLDRDYEQYF.

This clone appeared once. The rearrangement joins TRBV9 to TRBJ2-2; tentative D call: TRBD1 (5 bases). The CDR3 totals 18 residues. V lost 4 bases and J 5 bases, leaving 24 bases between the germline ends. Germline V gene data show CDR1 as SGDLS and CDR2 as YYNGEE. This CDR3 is CASSQHISLTRVTGELFF. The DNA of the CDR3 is TGTGCCAGCAGCCAACACATTTCACTCACCAGGGTAACCGGGGAGCTGTTTTTT. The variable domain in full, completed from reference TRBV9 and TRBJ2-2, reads DSGVTQTPKHLITATGQRVTLRCSPRSGDLSVYWYQQSLDQGLQFLIQYYNGEERAKGNILERFSAQQFPDLHSELNLSSLELGDSALYFCASSQHISLTRVTGELFFGEGSRLTVL.

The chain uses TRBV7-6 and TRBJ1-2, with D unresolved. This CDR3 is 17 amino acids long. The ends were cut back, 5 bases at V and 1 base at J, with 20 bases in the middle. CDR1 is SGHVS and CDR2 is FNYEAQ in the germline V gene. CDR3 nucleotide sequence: TGTGCCAGCAGCCCGCTTCTCGCCGGGGTGGGTAACTATGGCTACACCTTC. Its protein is CASSPLLAGVGNYGYTF.

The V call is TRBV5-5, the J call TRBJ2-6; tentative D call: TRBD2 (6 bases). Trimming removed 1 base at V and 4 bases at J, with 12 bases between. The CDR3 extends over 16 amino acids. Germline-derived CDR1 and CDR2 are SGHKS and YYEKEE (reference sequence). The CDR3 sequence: CASSLTSGEGANVLTF. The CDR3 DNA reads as TGTGCCAGCAGCTTGACTTCGGGGGAGGGGGCCAACGTCCTGACTTTC.

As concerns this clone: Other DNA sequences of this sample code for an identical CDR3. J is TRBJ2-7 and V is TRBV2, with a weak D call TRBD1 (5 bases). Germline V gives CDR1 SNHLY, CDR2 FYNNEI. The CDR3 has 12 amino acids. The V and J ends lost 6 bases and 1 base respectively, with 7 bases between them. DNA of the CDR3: TGTGCCAGCAGCGACAGTTCCTACGAGCAGTACTTC. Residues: CASSDSSYEQYF.

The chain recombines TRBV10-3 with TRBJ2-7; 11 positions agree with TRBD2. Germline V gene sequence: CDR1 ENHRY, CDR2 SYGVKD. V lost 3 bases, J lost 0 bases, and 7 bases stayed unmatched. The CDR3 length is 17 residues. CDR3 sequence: CAISDGTSGGSSYEQYF. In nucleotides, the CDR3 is TGTGCCATCAGTGATGGGACTAGCGGAGGTAGCTCCTACGAGCAGTACTTC.

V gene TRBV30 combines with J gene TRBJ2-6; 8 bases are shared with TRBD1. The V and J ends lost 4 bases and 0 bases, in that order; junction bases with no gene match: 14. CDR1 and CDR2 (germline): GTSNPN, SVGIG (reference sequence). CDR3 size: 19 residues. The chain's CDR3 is CAWIPKGQVFSSGANVLTF. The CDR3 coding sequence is TGTGCCTGGATTCCCAAGGGACAGGTTTTTAGCTCTGGGGCCAACGTCCTGACTTTC.

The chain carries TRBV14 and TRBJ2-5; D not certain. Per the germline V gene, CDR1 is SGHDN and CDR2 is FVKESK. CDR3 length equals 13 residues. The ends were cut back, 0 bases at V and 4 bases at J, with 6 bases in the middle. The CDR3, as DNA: TGTGCCAGCAGCCAAGATACCAGAGAGACCCAGTACTTC. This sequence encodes CASSQDTRETQYF.

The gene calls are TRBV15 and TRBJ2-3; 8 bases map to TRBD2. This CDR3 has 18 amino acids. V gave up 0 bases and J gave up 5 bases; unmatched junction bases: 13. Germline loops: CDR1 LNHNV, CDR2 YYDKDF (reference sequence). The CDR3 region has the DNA TGTGCCACCAGCAGAGATATAAAACCAGCGGGAGAAGAAGATACGCAGTATTTT. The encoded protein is CATSRDIKPAGEEDTQYF.